This TCR beta chain was profiled in a study of T cell changes during pregnancy in multiple sclerosis. This clone was observed a single time. TCRdb's table, derived via immunoSEQ multiplex PCR, lists solely in-frame clones and lacks some. The repertoire holds approximately 21,000 clones, with 85% as singletons. In germline, CDR1 is ENHRY, CDR2 SYGVKD. Trimming pared 4 bases from V and 0 bases from J, leaving 16 bases between. The CDR3 runs to 16 residues. The chain employs TRBV10-3 and TRBJ2-7; possible D gene TRBD1, 6 bases. The sequencing used CD8+ T cells from peripheral blood mononuclear cells, collected in the first trimester of pregnancy. This receptor was taken from a female donor in good health, enrolled as a control in a pregnancy study. This CDR3 is CAISVLGASRSYEQYF. CDR3 in DNA: TGTGCCATCAGTGTCTTGGGGGCTAGCCGCTCCTACGAGCAGTACTTC.